This TCR beta chain derives from a study of CD8+CD57+ T cells in acquired aplastic anemia. For the study at large: When averaged, DNA from sorted CD4+ and CD8+ cells came to around 3 ug. In CD4+ cells, healthy donors produced an average of around 11 million reads.

This clonotype was counted at least ten times. TCR beta VDJ and CDR3 profiling used genomic DNA as template. MiXCR, run by TCRdb on the reads, gives a single entry per CDR3 protein. The table lists about 100,000 distinct CDR3 sequences, approximately 48% of them singletons, with roughly a third in the top ten. V gave up 4 bases and J gave up 4 bases, with 11 bases separating them. The germline gives CDR1 DFQATT, CDR2 SNEGSKA (reference sequence). The CDR3 has 13 residues. Sequenced: sorted CD4+, CD8+, or CD8+CD57+ T cells (not recorded which) from PBMCs. This clonotype was sampled from a human donor in good health, serving as a control. The chain uses TRBV20-1 and TRBJ1-3; D is unresolved. The CDR3 protein is CSAMVEDGNTIYF. Here the CDR3 DNA reads TGCAGTGCTATGGTCGAGGACGGAAACACCATATATTTT.